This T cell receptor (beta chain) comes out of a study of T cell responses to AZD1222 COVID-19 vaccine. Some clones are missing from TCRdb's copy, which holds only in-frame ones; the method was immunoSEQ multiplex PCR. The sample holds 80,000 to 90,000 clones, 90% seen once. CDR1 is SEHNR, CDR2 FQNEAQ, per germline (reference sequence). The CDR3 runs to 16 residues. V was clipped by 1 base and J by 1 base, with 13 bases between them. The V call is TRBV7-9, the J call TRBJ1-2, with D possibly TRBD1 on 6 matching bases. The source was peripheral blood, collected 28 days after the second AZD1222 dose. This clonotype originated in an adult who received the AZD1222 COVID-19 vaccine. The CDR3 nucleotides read TGTGCCAGCAGCTTAGGGGGGGCGGACTTTAACTATGGCTACACCTTC. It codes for CASSLGGADFNYGYTF.